Following are 17 T cell receptor beta chains from one sample sequenced in a study of HIV-infected children after antiretroviral therapy interruption. A 3' RACE protocol on RNA, with unique molecular identifiers, produced the TCR library. TCRdb redid the calling of the 3' RACE reads with MiXCR, one entry per CDR3 protein. This sample yields approximately 95,000 distinct CDR3 sequences, of which 6% to 8.5% are seen a single time; roughly 1.1% belongs to the top ten. Sample treatment: PENTA 11 planned treatment interruption arm or continuous ART arm. The input for sequencing was CD45RA+ CD4+ T cells from PBMCs, pooled from several time points, taken from a donor given antiretroviral therapy, either interrupted or continuous. This sample's subset: naive CD4+ CD45RA+ CD45RO- T cells. The source is a pool of human donors with HIV.

A few counts support this clonotype. The chain employs TRBV7-2 and TRBJ2-1, with TRBD2 identical over 10 bases. This CDR3 region has 15 residues. Germline-derived CDR1 and CDR2 are SGHTA and FQGNSA. V shed 6 bases and J 3 bases; nucleotides not matched to a gene: 5. CDR3 amino acids: CASSPGTSDYNEQFF. CDR3 coding DNA: TGTGCCAGCAGTCCCGGGACTAGCGACTACAATGAGCAGTTCTTC.

This clonotype was recorded many times. This sequence joins TRBV6-2 or TRBV6-3 and TRBJ2-3, with unresolved D. The CDR3 length is 11 residues. V lost 7 bases and J 6 bases, leaving 8 bases between the germline ends. Germline assignment: CDR1 MNHEY and CDR2 SVGEGT. The CDR3 sequence: CASKRADTQYF. The CDR3 DNA reads TGTGCCAGCAAAAGGGCGGATACGCAGTATTTT.

This clonotype has at least ten counts. This chain connects TRBV20-1 to TRBJ1-5, with D possibly matching TRBD1 (5 bases). Germline CDR1 DFQATT, CDR2 SNEGSKA (reference sequence). The V end lost 5 bases, the J end lost 1 base, and 12 bases lay between the germline ends. The CDR3 is 14 amino acids. CDR3 sequence (DNA): TGCAGTGCTTCAGACAGAAAAAGCAATCAGCCCCAGCATTTT. Translating gives CSASDRKSNQPQHF.

This clonotype was picked up many times. The J gene is TRBJ1-2, the V gene TRBV6-6, with D maybe TRBD1 (6 bases). CDR1 and CDR2 (germline): MNHNY, SVGAGI (reference sequence). CDR3 length equals 17 residues. Trimming removed 4 bases from V and 3 bases from J, with 21 bases in between. The CDR3 region has the DNA TGTGCCAGCAGTTCCTTCCAAACCGGGACAAAACACTATGGCTACACCTTC. Translated: CASSSFQTGTKHYGYTF.

This clonotype has more than one count but fewer than ten. The chain's CDR3 is CASSPRTGDENTQYF. The CDR3 region has the DNA TGTGCCAGTAGCCCCCGGACAGGGGACGAGAATACGCAGTATTTT. The chain uses TRBV19 and TRBJ2-3, with 9 nucleotides matching TRBD1. With 6 bases clipped from V and 7 bases from J, the junction kept 11 bases outside the gene matches. This CDR3 comprises 15 residues. Germline CDR1 is LNHDA and CDR2 is SQIVND (reference sequence).

This clonotype was detected only a few times. V and J are TRBV3-1 and TRBJ1-1; D is ambiguous. The germline V gene encodes CDR1 LGHDT and CDR2 YNNKEL (reference sequence). V was pared by 0 bases and J by 8 bases, with 7 bases between. The CDR3 sequence is 12 residues long. As DNA, the CDR3 is TGTGCCAGCAGCCAAGATCTGGGGGAAGCTTTCTTT. Translating it yields CASSQDLGEAFF.

This clonotype was observed at least ten times. The chain couples TRBV5-5 to TRBJ2-1; tentatively, D is TRBD2 (5 bases). Germline values: CDR1 SGHKS, CDR2 YYEKEE (reference sequence). This CDR3 has 17 residues. Trimming stripped 4 bases from V and 0 bases from J, with 17 bases between. Here the CDR3 DNA reads TGTGCCAGCAGCCTGGACTCTGGCCGTAGCTCCTACAATGAGCAGTTCTTC. It codes for CASSLDSGRSSYNEQFF.

This clonotype was recorded at least ten times. The gene calls are TRBV12-3 or TRBV12-4 and TRBJ2-2, with a weak D call TRBD2 (5 bases). V lost 2 bases, J lost 5 bases, and 18 bases lay in between. The CDR3 spans 17 residues. The CDR3 DNA reads TGTGCCAGCAGTTTACCCGGTTTCTCTAGCTTTACCGGGGAGCTGTTTTTT. It codes for CASSLPGFSSFTGELFF.

The chain employs TRBV6-6 and TRBJ1-1; D is unresolved. Trimming stripped 6 bases from V and 0 bases from J, with 8 bases between. The CDR3 is 13 residues long. CDR1 and CDR2 from the germline V gene are MNHNY and SVGAGI (reference sequence). CDR3 amino acids: CASSRTLNTEAFF. The CDR3 nucleotides read TGTGCCAGCAGCCGGACCTTGAACACTGAAGCTTTCTTT.

In its sample, this clonotype was seen many times. The gene calls are TRBV3-1 and TRBJ1-1; 7 nucleotides line up with TRBD1. The CDR3 is made up of 16 amino acids. Germline V gene sequence: CDR1 LGHDT, CDR2 YNNKEL (reference sequence). Unmatched junction bases numbered 11, after V lost 1 base and J lost 6 bases. The CDR3 coding sequence is TGTGCCAGCAGCCAAGCCGGAGAGGGGGCCGGGGCTGAAGCTTTCTTT. Its translation: CASSQAGEGAGAEAFF.

There are many counts of this clonotype. This sequence joins TRBV5-5 and TRBJ1-5; D is unresolved. Germline V CDR1 and CDR2: SGHKS, YYEKEE (reference sequence). The length of the CDR3 is 14 residues. The V end lost 0 bases, the J end lost 7 bases, and 11 bases lay between the germline ends. The CDR3 reads CASSLATRYQPQHF. The CDR3 region has the DNA TGTGCCAGCAGCTTGGCAACAAGGTACCAGCCCCAGCATTTT.

This clonotype was recorded a few times. CDR3 residues: CASTPPHGEAGVTDTQYF. CDR3 bases: TGTGCCAGCACCCCCCCCCACGGGGAAGCGGGAGTGACAGATACGCAGTATTTT. The chain uses TRBV6-6 and TRBJ2-3, with 8 bases lining up with TRBD2. CDR3 length equals 18 residues. V shed 7 bases, J shed 3 bases, and the junction held 18 bases outside the gene matches. The germline V gene encodes CDR1 MNHNY and CDR2 SVGAGI (reference sequence).

This clonotype was detected many times. The chain recombines TRBV15 with TRBJ1-2; perhaps TRBD1 as D (6 bases). The V gene's germline CDR1 is LNHNV and CDR2 YYDKDF (reference sequence). CDR3 length equals 16 residues. V shed 4 bases and J shed 6 bases, with 21 bases lying between them. The CDR3 sequence is CATSTEEGGFSHGYTF. For the CDR3, the DNA is TGTGCCACCAGCACTGAAGAAGGGGGGTTCTCCCATGGCTACACCTTC.

This clonotype has ten or more counts. This chain uses TRBV30 with TRBJ2-7, with 7 bases lining up with TRBD1. The CDR3 totals 12 residues. V shed 5 bases and J 3 bases; nucleotides not matched to a gene: 4. The germline gives CDR1 GTSNPN, CDR2 SVGIG (reference sequence). For the CDR3, the DNA is TGTGCCTGGGGGGACAGTTTCTACGAGCAGTACTTC. Its protein product is CAWGDSFYEQYF. Supplemented by reference TRBV30 and TRBJ2-7, the full variable domain reads SQTIHQWPATLVQPVGSPLSLECTVEGTSNPNLYWYRQAAGRGLQLLFYSVGIGQISSEVPQNLSASRPQDRQFILSSKKLLLSDSGFYLCAWGDSFYEQYFGPGTRLTVT.

This clonotype came up once. The genes are TRBV20-1 and TRBJ2-3; D call uncertain. V lost 1 base and J lost 0, with 8 bases in between. Germline V gene lookup returns CDR1 DFQATT and CDR2 SNEGSKA (reference sequence). This CDR3 is built from 14 residues. In DNA, the CDR3 is TGCAGTGCTAGAGTGCCCTATAGCACAGATACGCAGTATTTT. Its protein is CSARVPYSTDTQYF.

This clonotype was recorded many times. The chain carries TRBV9 and TRBJ2-3, with 10 bases aligning to TRBD2. This CDR3 spans 15 amino acids. The ends lost 3 bases at V and 4 bases at J; junction bases unmatched: 5. CDR1 is SGDLS and CDR2 is YYNGEE in the germline V gene. The CDR3 nucleotides are TGTGCCAGCAGCGGAGCTAGCGGGAGATCAGATACGCAGTATTTT. This sequence encodes CASSGASGRSDTQYF.

Many counts were recorded for this clonotype. The V call is TRBV18, the J call TRBJ2-1; no reliable D call. Germline V gene sequence: CDR1 KGHSH, CDR2 LQKENI. Between the trimmed V and J ends, which lost 3 bases and 2 bases, there was a span of 5 bases. The CDR3 length is 13 residues. CDR3 DNA: TGTGCCAGCTCACCCCCGACCTACAATGAGCAGTTCTTC. This gives the protein CASSPPTYNEQFF.